This T cell receptor beta chain was identified in a study of blood T cell repertoires in COVID-19. Study-wide background: Sites across the United States, Italy and Spain contributed samples from acute and convalescent COVID-19. PBMCs, B-cell-depleted T cells, or T cells were the source of the cDNA or gDNA that made up the material.

This CDR3 has 15 amino acids. V was pared by 3 bases and J by 6 bases, with 15 bases between. The germline gives CDR1 KGHSH, CDR2 LQKENI. How the authors handled the data: For nucleated cells, counts were estimated from reference gene primer amplification. Only in-frame clones appear in the TCRdb table, and some are missing; sequencing was by immunoSEQ multiplex PCR. The V and J calls and the clone size are those of that table, but D and trimming were determined from the DNA. Among roughly 110,000 clones listed, roughly 80% were seen once. This clone was seen a handful of times. Sequenced sample: peripheral blood. V usage is TRBV18 and J usage is TRBJ2-1; maybe TRBD2 (6 bases). The sequence was collected from an older man with acute or convalescent COVID-19. The CDR3 sequence: CASSPINPTSNEQFF. In DNA, the CDR3 is TGTGCCAGCTCACCTATTAACCCGACTAGCAATGAGCAGTTCTTC.